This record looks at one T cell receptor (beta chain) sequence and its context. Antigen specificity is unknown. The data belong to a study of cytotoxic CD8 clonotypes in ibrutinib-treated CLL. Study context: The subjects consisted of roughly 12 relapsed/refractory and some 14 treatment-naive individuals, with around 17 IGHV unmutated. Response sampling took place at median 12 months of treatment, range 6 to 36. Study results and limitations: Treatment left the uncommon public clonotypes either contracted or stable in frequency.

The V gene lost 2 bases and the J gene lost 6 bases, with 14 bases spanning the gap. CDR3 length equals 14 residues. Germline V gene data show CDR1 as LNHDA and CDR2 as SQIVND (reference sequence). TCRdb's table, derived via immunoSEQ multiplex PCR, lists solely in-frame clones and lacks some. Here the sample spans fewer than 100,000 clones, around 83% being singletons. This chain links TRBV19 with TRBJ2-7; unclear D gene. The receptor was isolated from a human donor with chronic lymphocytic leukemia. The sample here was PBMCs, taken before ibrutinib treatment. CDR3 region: CASSIIGPSGEQYF. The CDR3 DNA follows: TGTGCCAGTAGTATAATAGGTCCCTCGGGCGAGCAGTACTTC.